Listed below are T cell receptor beta chains from one sample, sequenced in a study of OX40 agonist ivuxolimab in advanced cancers. Sequenced by immunoSEQ multiplex PCR; TCRdb stores in-frame clones only, minus some. This table has 40,000 to 50,000 clones, 85% to 90% appearing once. The sample consisted of CD4+ or CD8+ T cells sorted from blood, taken in a trial of the OX40 agonist ivuxolimab. These receptor sequences come from an adult with an advanced solid tumor such as melanoma, head and neck, liver or kidney cancer. Both conserved end residues are part of each CDR3. A D gene is named only where the DNA matches it firmly. Only part of the rows carry a size: once, few, many, or a class if the clone is expanded.

>14|TRBJ2-3|TRBV11-3|NA|NA
CASSFGQSTDTQYF
TGTGCCAGCAGCTTCGGGCAGTCCACAGATACGCAGTATTTT
>16|TRBJ2-1|TRBV28|NA|TRBD2
CASSPRGLAGGNEQFF
TGTGCCAGCAGTCCCCGGGGACTAGCGGGTGGTAATGAGCAGTTCTTC
>13|TRBJ2-7|TRBV30|NA|TRBD1
CAWSPWTGGEQYF
TGTGCCTGGAGTCCCTGGACAGGGGGGGAGCAGTACTTC
>16|TRBJ2-1|TRBV4-3|NA|NA
CASSNSGRGPENEQFF
TGCGCCAGCAGCAACTCGGGCAGGGGCCCTGAAAATGAGCAGTTCTTC
>14|TRBJ1-2|TRBV10-1|NA|NA
CASSESRVLYGYTF
TGCGCCAGCAGTGAGTCGAGGGTACTCTATGGCTACACCTTC
>16|TRBJ2-4|TRBV5-1|once|TRBD2
CASSSGLAGSENIQYF
TGCGCCAGCAGCTCAGGACTAGCGGGATCGGAAAACATTCAGTACTTC
>14|TRBJ2-7|TRBV2|NA|TRBD2
CASMGGTSGSEQYF
TGTGCCAGCATGGGAGGGACTAGCGGCTCCGAGCAGTACTTC
>13|TRBJ1-3|TRBV7-2|NA|NA
CASSPSPGNTIYF
TGTGCCAGCAGCCCCTCCCCTGGAAACACCATATATTTT
>14|TRBJ2-1|TRBV7-2|NA|NA
CASSPGVGYNEQFF
TGTGCCAGCAGCCCTGGAGTAGGGTACAATGAGCAGTTCTTC
>16|TRBJ2-2|TRBV14|NA|NA
CASSQRTAGGPGELFF
TGTGCCAGCAGCCAAAGGACAGCCGGCGGTCCCGGGGAGCTGTTTTTT
>12|TRBJ1-2|TRBV29-1|NA|NA
CSVIGDFYGYTF
TGCAGCGTTATAGGGGACTTCTATGGCTACACCTTC
>17|TRBJ2-5|TRBV7-2|once|TRBD1
CASSSIPGQGAAETQYF
TGTGCCAGCAGCTCGATCCCGGGACAGGGGGCGGCAGAGACCCAGTACTTC
>13|TRBJ1-5|TRBV6-6|NA|NA
CASSYSNPQPQHF
TGTGCCAGCAGTTACTCGAACCCCCAGCCCCAGCATTTT
>14|TRBJ1-2|TRBV15|NA|TRBD1
CATSIRQGNYGYTF
TGTGCCACCAGCATTAGACAGGGGAACTATGGCTACACCTTC
>16|TRBJ1-3|TRBV18|NA|NA
CASSPPNGLPGNTIYF
TGTGCCAGCTCACCACCGAACGGCCTACCTGGAAACACCATATATTTT
>16|TRBJ1-2|TRBV28|NA|NA
CASSSGAILAPYGYTF
TGTGCCAGCAGTTCAGGGGCCATTTTGGCCCCCTATGGCTACACCTTC
>14|TRBJ2-7|TRBV10-1|NA|NA
CAGSARQGPYEQYF
TGCGCCGGTTCGGCGAGGCAGGGACCCTACGAGCAGTACTTC
>15|TRBJ2-5|TRBV2|NA|TRBD2
CASSRSTGGQETQYF
TGTGCCAGCAGTCGGTCGACGGGAGGGCAAGAGACCCAGTACTTC
>14|TRBJ2-7|TRBV13|NA|NA
CASSFDGTSREQYF
TGTGCCAGCAGCTTTGACGGGACGTCGCGGGAGCAGTACTTC
>14|TRBJ2-2|TRBV5-1|NA|TRBD1
CASYGQDGTGELFF
TGCGCCAGCTATGGACAGGACGGGACCGGGGAGCTGTTTTTT
>17|TRBJ1-1|TRBV5-1|NA|NA
CASSSRWVAGQNTEAFF
TGCGCCAGCAGCTCAAGGTGGGTGGCGGGGCAGAACACTGAAGCTTTCTTT
>13|TRBJ1-1|TRBV30|NA|TRBD1
CAWNPGGNTEAFF
TGTGCCTGGAATCCAGGGGGAAACACTGAAGCTTTCTTT
>13|TRBJ2-6|TRBV7-2|NA|NA
CASSQSGANVLTF
TGTGCCAGCAGTCAATCTGGGGCCAACGTCCTGACTTTC
>16|TRBJ2-7|TRBV6-5|NA|TRBD2
CASSYLGTSGEYEQYF
TGTGCCAGCAGTTACCTCGGGACTAGCGGAGAATACGAGCAGTACTTC
>13|TRBJ2-1|TRBV30|NA|TRBD2
CAWAPLAGGGQFF
TGTGCCTGGGCCCCCCTAGCGGGAGGGGGGCAGTTCTTC
>16|TRBJ1-1|TRBV19|NA|TRBD1
CASSIGTGRGYNEAFF
TGTGCCAGTAGTATAGGGACAGGGAGGGGATACAATGAAGCTTTCTTT
>15|TRBJ2-1|TRBV19|NA|TRBD2
CASSITSGRAGEQFF
TGTGCCAGTAGTATAACTAGCGGGAGGGCCGGTGAGCAGTTCTTC
>15|TRBJ1-5|TRBV5-4|NA|NA
CASSSGTGVNQPQHF
TGTGCCAGCAGCTCCGGGACTGGAGTAAATCAGCCCCAGCATTTT
>13|TRBJ1-5|TRBV28|NA|NA
CASSYSSNQPQHF
TGTGCCAGCAGTTACAGCAGCAATCAGCCCCAGCATTTT
>14|TRBJ2-3|TRBV15|NA|NA
CATNPSGSTDTQYF
TGTGCCACTAACCCAAGCGGGAGCACAGATACGCAGTATTTT
>12|TRBJ1-6|TRBV30|NA|NA
CAWRGARSPLHF
TGTGCCTGGAGGGGAGCCAGGTCACCCCTCCACTTT
>15|TRBJ1-1|TRBV9|few|NA
CASSPPRGGNTEAFF
TGTGCCAGCAGCCCTCCGAGAGGGGGGAACACTGAAGCTTTCTTT
>13|TRBJ2-1|TRBV30|NA|TRBD1
CAWTRGMYNEQFF
TGTGCCTGGACCAGGGGGATGTACAATGAGCAGTTCTTC
>14|TRBJ2-1|TRBV2|NA|NA
CASIRLAKGNEQFF
TGTGCCAGCATCCGGCTAGCCAAGGGGAATGAGCAGTTCTTC
>16|TRBJ2-5|TRBV27|NA|TRBD1
CASSLWTGANQETQYF
TGTGCCAGCAGTTTATGGACAGGGGCAAACCAAGAGACCCAGTACTTC
>13|TRBJ2-7|TRBV7-8|NA|NA
CASSKGQGMGQYF
TGTGCCAGCAGCAAGGGGCAGGGAATGGGGCAGTACTTC
>14|TRBJ1-1|TRBV4-2|few|NA
CASSRTGTNTEAFF
TGTGCCAGCAGCCGTACAGGGACCAACACTGAAGCTTTCTTT
>15|TRBJ2-7|TRBV6-6|few|TRBD1
CASSSPGQGKYEQYF
TGTGCCAGCAGTTCTCCGGGACAGGGGAAATACGAGCAGTACTTC
>14|TRBJ1-2|TRBV19|NA|TRBD1
CASSLGQEFYGYTF
TGTGCCAGTAGCCTCGGACAGGAATTCTATGGCTACACCTTC
>12|TRBJ1-1|TRBV6-6|NA|NA
CASSSEGGSAFF
TGTGCCAGCAGCTCGGAGGGGGGATCGGCTTTCTTT
>12|TRBJ2-7|TRBV2|NA|NA
CASSELLSEQYF
TGTGCCAGCAGTGAATTGCTGTCCGAGCAGTACTTC
>13|TRBJ1-3|TRBV7-2|NA|NA
CASSPERGNTIYF
TGTGCCAGCAGCCCGGAGCGGGGAAACACCATATATTTT
>14|TRBJ2-2|TRBV7-3|NA|TRBD2
CASSQTSGSGELFF
TGTGCCAGCAGCCAAACTAGCGGGAGTGGGGAGCTGTTTTTT
>10|TRBJ2-5|TRBV6-1|NA|NA
CASSEWLQYF
TGTGCCAGCAGTGAATGGCTCCAGTACTTC
>15|TRBJ2-5|TRBV7-6|NA|NA
CASNLARSRGETQYF
TGTGCCAGCAACTTAGCGCGTTCGAGAGGGGAGACCCAGTACTTC
>13|TRBJ2-3|TRBV11-1|NA|TRBD1
CASSSTGGDTQYF
TGTGCCAGCAGCTCTACAGGGGGAGATACGCAGTATTTT
>12|TRBJ2-7|TRBV11-2|NA|NA
CASQGLGNEQYF
TGTGCCAGCCAGGGACTTGGAAACGAGCAGTACTTC
>13|TRBJ2-1|TRBV29-1|NA|TRBD1
CSVGQGVDFEQFF
TGCAGCGTCGGACAGGGGGTGGATTTTGAGCAGTTCTTC
>13|TRBJ1-3|TRBV29-1|NA|NA
CSVLGAGGNTIYF
TGCAGCGTTTTGGGGGCTGGTGGAAACACCATATATTTT
>15|TRBJ2-3|TRBV15|NA|TRBD2
CATSRDGGGQDTQYF
TGTGCCACCAGCAGAGATGGGGGGGGTCAGGATACGCAGTATTTT
>13|TRBJ1-1|TRBV7-2|NA|NA
CASSLAIGTEAFF
TGTGCCAGCAGCTTAGCGATAGGCACTGAAGCTTTCTTT
>12|TRBJ2-7|TRBV9|NA|NA
CASSHEGTPQYF
TGTGCCAGCAGCCACGAAGGGACCCCGCAATACTTC
>10|TRBJ2-1|TRBV7-9|NA|NA
CASSLREQFF
TGTGCCAGCAGCTTAAGGGAGCAGTTCTTC
>18|TRBJ1-2|TRBV9|NA|TRBD1
CASSAQMGQGARYYGYTF
TGTGCCAGCAGCGCCCAGATGGGACAGGGGGCACGATACTATGGCTACACCTTC
>13|TRBJ1-6|TRBV7-2|NA|NA
CASRPDEYSPLHF
TGTGCCAGCAGACCGGATGAATATTCACCCCTCCACTTT
>15|TRBJ2-2|TRBV7-3|NA|TRBD2
CASSVLAGETGELFF
TGTGCCAGCAGCGTACTAGCGGGAGAGACCGGGGAGCTGTTTTTT
>15|TRBJ1-5|TRBV27|NA|TRBD1
CASRRRGQGAQPQHF
TGTGCCAGCAGGAGGAGGGGACAGGGGGCTCAGCCCCAGCATTTT
>13|TRBJ2-3|TRBV7-3|NA|NA
CASGDFRGDTQYF
TGTGCCAGCGGGGACTTCCGTGGGGATACGCAGTATTTT
>15|TRBJ1-4|TRBV4-2|NA|NA
CASSQANRANEKLFF
TGTGCCAGCAGCCAAGCAAACAGGGCTAATGAAAAACTGTTTTTT